One T cell receptor (beta chain) is described in this entry. The sample comes from a study of blood T cell repertoires in COVID-19. About the study: Acute-phase and convalescent COVID-19 samples originated in the United States, Italy and Spain. PBMCs, B-cell-depleted T cells, or T cells were the source of the cDNA or gDNA that made up the material.

The CDR3 loop spans 13 amino acids. Deletions cut 7 bases from V and 12 bases from J, with 16 bases between. Germline V lookup: CDR1 SNHLY, CDR2 FYNNEI. Authors' analysis steps: The assay estimated nucleated cells by amplifying reference gene primers. Produced via immunoSEQ multiplex PCR; TCRdb's table is partial and in-frame only. V, J and clone size were drawn from that table, and D and trimming were deduced from the DNA. The table includes 90,000 to 150,000 clones, less than 75% detected once. This sequence joins TRBV2 and TRBJ1-6; D is perhaps TRBD1 (5 bases). Sequenced: peripheral blood. The clonotype was recovered from a human donor with acute or convalescent COVID-19. The donor label of this sample is uncertain. The chain's CDR3 is CASKQQVGLPLHF. The CDR3, as DNA: TGTGCCAGCAAGCAACAGGTGGGACTACCCCTCCACTTT.